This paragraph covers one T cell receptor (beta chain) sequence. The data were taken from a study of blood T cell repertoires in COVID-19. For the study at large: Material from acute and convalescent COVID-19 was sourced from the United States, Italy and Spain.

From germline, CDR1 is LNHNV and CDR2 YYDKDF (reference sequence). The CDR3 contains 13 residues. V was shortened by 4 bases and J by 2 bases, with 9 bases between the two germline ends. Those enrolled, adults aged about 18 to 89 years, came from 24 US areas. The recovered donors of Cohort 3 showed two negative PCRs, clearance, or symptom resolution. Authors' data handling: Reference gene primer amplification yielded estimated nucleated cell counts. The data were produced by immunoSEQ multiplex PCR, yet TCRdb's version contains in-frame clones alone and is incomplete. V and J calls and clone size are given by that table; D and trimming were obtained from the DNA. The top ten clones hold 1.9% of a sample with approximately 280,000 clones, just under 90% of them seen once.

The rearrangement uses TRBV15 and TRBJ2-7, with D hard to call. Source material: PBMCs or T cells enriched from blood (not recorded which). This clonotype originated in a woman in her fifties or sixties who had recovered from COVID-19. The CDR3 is CATSKRGPYEQYF. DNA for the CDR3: TGTGCCACCAGCAAACGAGGCCCCTACGAGCAGTACTTC. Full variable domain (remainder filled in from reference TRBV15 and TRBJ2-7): DAMVIQNPRYQVTQFGKPVTLSCSQTLNHNVMYWYQQKSSQAPKLLFHYYDKDFNNEADTPDNFQSRRPNTSFCFLDIRSPGLGDTAMYLCATSKRGPYEQYFGPGTRLTVT.